Listed below are T cell receptor beta chains from one sample, sequenced in a study of cytomegalovirus exposure and HLA in healthy donors. Profiling relied on immunoSEQ multiplex PCR, and the TCRdb table lists in-frame clones only, not all of them. The table includes about 190,000 clones, more than 70% detected once. Sequencing was carried out using PBMCs. Receptor source: a man aged 25-40 years in good health and CMV-seropositive. Both conserved end residues are part of each CDR3. D genes are given only for firm matches. Size is omitted from some rows. Given values are once, few, many or a class for expanded clones.

d_gene	abundance	v_gene	j_gene	len	CDR3aa	CDR3nt
NA	NA	TRBV11-2	TRBJ1-4	11	CASSLSEKLFF	TGTGCCAGCAGCTTAAGCGAAAAACTGTTTTTT
NA	NA	TRBV5-1	TRBJ2-1	12	CASSLPSNEQFF	TGCGCCAGCAGCTTACCTAGCAACGAGCAGTTCTTC
TRBD2	NA	TRBV14	TRBJ2-1	15	CASSLTSESYNEQFF	TGTGCCAGCAGCTTGACTAGCGAGTCCTACAATGAGCAGTTCTTC
TRBD2	few	TRBV2	TRBJ2-1	19	CASSVLSGGLAGVGNEQFF	TGTGCCAGCAGTGTTCTTTCAGGGGGACTAGCGGGAGTAGGCAATGAGCAGTTCTTC
TRBD2	NA	TRBV7-3	TRBJ2-1	15	CASSPTSGSYNEQFF	TGTGCCAGCAGCCCCACTAGCGGTTCCTACAATGAGCAGTTCTTC
TRBD1	NA	TRBV6-5	TRBJ1-2	14	CASSESDRGLGYTF	TGTGCCAGCAGCGAATCGGACAGGGGGCTTGGCTACACCTTC
TRBD2	few	TRBV5-1	TRBJ2-7	15	CASSFTSGSNYEQYF	TGCGCCAGCAGCTTTACTAGCGGGAGTAACTACGAGCAGTACTTC
TRBD1	NA	TRBV30	TRBJ2-1	15	CAWSVPDRGNNEQFF	TGTGCCTGGAGTGTCCCCGACAGGGGAAACAATGAGCAGTTCTTC
NA	few	TRBV4-1	TRBJ2-1	15	CASSFRESSYNEQFF	TGCGCCAGCAGCTTTCGGGAGAGCTCCTACAATGAGCAGTTCTTC
TRBD2	NA	TRBV27	TRBJ2-7	15	CASSPRGGGSYEQYF	TGTGCCAGCAGTCCCCGCGGGGGGGGCTCCTACGAGCAGTACTTC
TRBD1	NA	TRBV2	TRBJ1-4	15	CASRNEGQANEKLFF	TGTGCCAGCAGGAACGAGGGACAGGCTAATGAAAAACTGTTTTTT
NA	few	TRBV7-2	TRBJ1-1	14	CASSSQGSNTEAFF	TGTGCCAGCAGCTCCCAGGGCTCCAACACTGAAGCTTTCTTT
NA	NA	TRBV2	TRBJ1-5	14	CASRQANSNQPQHF	TGTGCCAGCAGACAGGCCAATAGCAATCAGCCCCAGCATTTT
NA	NA	TRBV6-5	TRBJ2-6	14	CASSGGSGANVLTF	TGTGCCAGCAGTGGAGGGTCTGGGGCCAACGTCCTGACTTTC
TRBD2	NA	TRBV14	TRBJ2-5	16	CASSQGGLAGPETQYF	TGTGCCAGCAGCCAAGGAGGGCTAGCGGGACCGGAGACCCAGTACTTC
TRBD2	NA	TRBV28	TRBJ2-1	14	CATTGGISYNEQFF	TGTGCCACCACGGGGGGGATCTCCTACAATGAGCAGTTCTTC
TRBD2	NA	TRBV6-5	TRBJ2-5	16	CASSYGLAGGAETQYF	TGTGCCAGCAGTTACGGACTAGCGGGAGGAGCAGAGACCCAGTACTTC
NA	few	TRBV4-2	TRBJ2-3	15	CASSTYGSSTDTQYF	TGTGCCAGCAGCACTTACGGGAGCAGCACAGATACGCAGTATTTT
TRBD1	few	TRBV7-9	TRBJ1-4	15	CASSLTGVPNEKLFF	TGTGCCAGCAGCCTTACAGGGGTCCCGAATGAAAAACTGTTTTTT